This TCR beta chain comes out of a study of blood T cell repertoires in COVID-19. Overall study: The samples span acute and convalescent COVID-19 from the United States, Italy and Spain. The analysed material was cDNA or gDNA that came from T cells, B-cell-depleted T cells, or PBMCs.

The CDR3 contains 14 residues. V gave up 0 bases and J gave up 5 bases, with 10 bases separating them. Germline V gene lookup returns CDR1 LGHNA and CDR2 YNFKEQ. Original handling: How many nucleated cells were present was estimated from reference gene primer amplification. Clones were sequenced by immunoSEQ multiplex PCR, and TCRdb holds only the in-frame ones, with some missing. That table gives V, J and clone size, and the DNA gave D and trimming. The sample shows roughly 140,000 clones, about 90% of them seen only once. The sequence derives from a human donor in a cohort sampled during active COVID-19. The sequenced sample consisted of peripheral blood. The chain has TRBV4-2 and TRBJ2-5; D may be TRBD1 (5 bases). The CDR3 DNA follows: TGTGCCAGCAGCCAAGATGCAGGGCGGGAGACCCAGTACTTC. Its protein product is CASSQDAGRETQYF.